This TCR beta chain was found in a study of T cell responses to AZD1222 COVID-19 vaccine (dated by TCRdb to the early 2020s). In terms of the full investigation: AZD1222 recipients given second doses at about 4 weeks or at about 12 weeks were pooled, since spike-specific TCR depth and breadth were not found to differ between the two schedules. Trial participants were enrolled by age into 18-55, 56-69 and 70-plus year subgroups, with approximately 160, 26 and 62 TCR-sequenced participants respectively. TCR sequencing was performed for 233 trial participants, of whom around 200 were given two doses of AZD1222 and 26 were given two doses of MenACWY control vaccine.

The time point label of this sample denotes: baseline before first vaccination. Vaccinee samples were obtained from the UK trials COV001 and COV002, which included a single-blind randomized controlled phase 2/3 trial of AZD1222 (ChAdOx1 nCoV-19) in healthy adults. For TCRbeta chain sequencing, PBMC samples from trial participants were taken at day 0 and at day 28 after the second dose. The CDR3 regions of human TCRbeta chains were subjected to immunosequencing. As for the original processing: TCRs in the repertoires were matched against a reference library of SARS-CoV-2-specific TCRs that had been generated with the MIRA antigen-specificity platform. Breadth was defined as the fraction of unique TCRs that were SARS-CoV-2-associated. Depth was defined as the fraction of total T cells that were SARS-CoV-2-associated. Using the MIRA data, each spike-specific TCR was assigned both to the spike region to which the TCR was reactive and to a CD4 or CD8 class. Log10-transformed breadth and depth values were compared by one-way ANOVA with Sidak's multiple comparisons tests. TCRdb took this table from immuneACCESS and kept in-frame rearrangements with V and J called. Such tables lack part of the clones; where checked against another copy, unresolved V genes explain under half of the gap, and the rest is unexplained. Clone size and the V and J calls come from that table; the DNA yielded D and trimming. The table for this sample lists approximately 180,000 clones; about 91% of them were counted only once. The ten largest clones add up to approximately 7.7% of the sample.

What the study reported, not specific to this receptor: Conclusions about previously exposed vaccinees are limited because only a handful of AZD1222 recipients were SARS-CoV-2 seropositive at baseline. The 56-69-year group was small, and its depth increase did not reach significance, likely because of low power. Because no day 14 peak-response samples were available, repertoires were characterized only after the peak T cell response. After two AZD1222 doses, both the breadth and the depth of spike-specific TCRs were significantly higher than at day 0 and than in MenACWY recipients. Participants were mostly white British, with more females than males. The authors suggested clonal diversity may have been underestimated. Epitopes outside the regions mutated in the B.1.351 and B.1.1.7 variants were reportedly recognized by nearly half of the unique spike-specific TCRs. The whole spike protein was spanned by vaccine-associated CD4 TCRs, and dominant responses were seen in regions 160-218 and 743-854.

This clone was seen only once. Its cognate antigen has yet to be identified. No much larger clonotype is one base removed from it; base qualities were not supplied. This sequence was found in an adult in good health. The material was peripheral blood, obtained on day 0 of AZD1222 vaccination.

The nucleotide sequence reads TGCGCCAGCAGCCAAGGCGACAGCAGCTCCTACGAGCAGTACTTC. This sequence encodes CASSQGDSSSYEQYF. The chain links TRBV4-1 with TRBJ2-7, with a weak D call of TRBD1 (5 bases match). The CDR3 starts with the cysteine, ends with the phenylalanine, and has 15 residues. The read is trimmed to its CDR3 DNA, 45 bases read in frame from base 1. Based on the germline V gene, the CDR1 and CDR2 sequences are MGHRA and YSYEKL. V is reduced by 1 base and J by 0 bases, leaving a spacing of 10 bases between them.